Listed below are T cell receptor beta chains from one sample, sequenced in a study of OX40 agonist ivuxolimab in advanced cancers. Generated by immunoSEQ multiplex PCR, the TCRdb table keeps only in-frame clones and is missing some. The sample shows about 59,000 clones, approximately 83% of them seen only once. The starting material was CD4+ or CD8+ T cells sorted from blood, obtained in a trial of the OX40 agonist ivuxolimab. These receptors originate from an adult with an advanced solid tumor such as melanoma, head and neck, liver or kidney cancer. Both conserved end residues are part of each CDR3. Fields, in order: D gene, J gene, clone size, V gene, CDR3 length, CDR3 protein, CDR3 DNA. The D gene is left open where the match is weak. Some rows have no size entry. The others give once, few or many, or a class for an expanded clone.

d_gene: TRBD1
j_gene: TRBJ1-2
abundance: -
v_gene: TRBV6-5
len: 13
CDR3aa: CASSYHRGGGYTF
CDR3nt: TGTGCCAGCAGTTACCACAGGGGCGGAGGCTACACCTTC

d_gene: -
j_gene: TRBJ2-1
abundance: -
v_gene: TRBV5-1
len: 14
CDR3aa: CASSLEIWGYEQFF
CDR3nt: TGCGCCAGCAGCTTGGAAATTTGGGGATATGAGCAGTTCTTC

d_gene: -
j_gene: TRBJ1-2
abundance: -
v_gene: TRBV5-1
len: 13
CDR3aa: CASRNGLNYGYTF
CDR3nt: TGCGCCAGCAGAAACGGATTAAACTATGGCTACACCTTC

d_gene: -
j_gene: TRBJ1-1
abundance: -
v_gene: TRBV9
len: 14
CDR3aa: CASSPEPLDTEAFF
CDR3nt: TGTGCCAGCAGCCCCGAACCGCTCGACACTGAAGCTTTCTTT

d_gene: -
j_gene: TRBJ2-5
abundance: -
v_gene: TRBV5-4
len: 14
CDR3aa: CASSLARAQETQYF
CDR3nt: TGTGCCAGCAGCTTGGCCAGGGCACAAGAGACCCAGTACTTC

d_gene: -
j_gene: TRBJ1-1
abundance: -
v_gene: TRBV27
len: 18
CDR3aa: CASSLSFWGAGRSTEAFF
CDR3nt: TGTGCCAGCAGTTTATCGTTTTGGGGGGCAGGGAGAAGTACTGAAGCTTTCTTT

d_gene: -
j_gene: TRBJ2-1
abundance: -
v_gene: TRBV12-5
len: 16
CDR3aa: CASGSNYPPLNNEQFF
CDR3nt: TGTGCTAGTGGTTCGAACTACCCTCCTTTAAACAATGAGCAGTTCTTC

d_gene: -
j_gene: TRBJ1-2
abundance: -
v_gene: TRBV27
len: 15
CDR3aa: CASSLTPDSLYGYTF
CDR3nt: TGTGCCAGCAGTTTAACCCCGGACAGCCTCTATGGCTACACCTTC

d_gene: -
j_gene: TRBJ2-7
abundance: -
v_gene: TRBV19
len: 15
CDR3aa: CASSIERTATYEQYF
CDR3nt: TGTGCCAGTAGTATAGAGAGGACAGCCACCTACGAGCAGTACTTC

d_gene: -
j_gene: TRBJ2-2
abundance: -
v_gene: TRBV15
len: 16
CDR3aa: CATSRDQGTNTGELFF
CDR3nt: TGTGCCACCAGCAGAGATCAAGGGACGAACACCGGGGAGCTGTTTTTT

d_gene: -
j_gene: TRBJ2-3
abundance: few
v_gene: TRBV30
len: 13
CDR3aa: CAWSALVLDTQYF
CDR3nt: TGTGCCTGGAGTGCCCTAGTTTTAGATACGCAGTATTTT

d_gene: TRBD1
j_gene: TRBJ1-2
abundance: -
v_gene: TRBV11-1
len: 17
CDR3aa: CASSLVPLAGQGNGYTF
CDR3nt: TGTGCCAGCAGCTTAGTCCCGTTGGCCGGACAGGGAAACGGCTACACCTTC

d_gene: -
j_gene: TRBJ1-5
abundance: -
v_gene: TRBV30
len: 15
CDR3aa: CAWSVGRVRNQPQHF
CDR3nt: TGTGCCTGGAGTGTGGGCAGGGTAAGGAATCAGCCCCAGCATTTT

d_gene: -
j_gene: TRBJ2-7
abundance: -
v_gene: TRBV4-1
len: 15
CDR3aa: CASSQLRQVTSEQYF
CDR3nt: TGCGCCAGCAGCCAACTTCGGCAGGTTACGTCCGAGCAGTACTTC

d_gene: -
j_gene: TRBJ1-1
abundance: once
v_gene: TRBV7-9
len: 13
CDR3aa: CASSSGTNTEAFF
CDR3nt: TGTGCCAGCAGCTCCGGGACGAACACTGAAGCTTTCTTT

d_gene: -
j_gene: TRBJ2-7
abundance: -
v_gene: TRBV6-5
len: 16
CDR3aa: CASSYYAGSANYEQYF
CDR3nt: TGTGCCAGCAGTTACTATGCAGGCTCGGCCAACTACGAGCAGTACTTC

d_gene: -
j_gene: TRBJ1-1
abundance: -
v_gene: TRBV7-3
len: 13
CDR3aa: CASSPRRGFEAFF
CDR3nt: TGTGCCAGCAGCCCCCGGCGGGGTTTTGAAGCTTTCTTT

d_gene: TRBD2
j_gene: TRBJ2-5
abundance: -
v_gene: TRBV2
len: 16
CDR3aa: CASRNLAGGGQETQYF
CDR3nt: TGTGCCAGCAGAAACCTAGCGGGAGGTGGGCAAGAGACCCAGTACTTC

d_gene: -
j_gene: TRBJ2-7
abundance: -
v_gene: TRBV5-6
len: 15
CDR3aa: CASSLWVGVSVEQYF
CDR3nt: TGTGCCAGCAGCTTGTGGGTAGGGGTAAGCGTCGAGCAGTACTTC

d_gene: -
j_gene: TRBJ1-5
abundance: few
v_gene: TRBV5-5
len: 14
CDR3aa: CASSPDSVYQPQHF
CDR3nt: TGTGCCAGCAGCCCGGACAGCGTTTATCAGCCCCAGCATTTT

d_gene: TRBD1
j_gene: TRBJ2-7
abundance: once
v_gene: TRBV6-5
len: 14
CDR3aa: CASNSAGTGGKQYF
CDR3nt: TGTGCCAGCAATTCGGCCGGGACAGGGGGTAAGCAGTACTTC

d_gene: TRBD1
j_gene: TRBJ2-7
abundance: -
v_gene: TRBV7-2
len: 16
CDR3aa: CASSRPGLKGAYEQYF
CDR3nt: TGTGCCAGCAGCCGCCCGGGTCTGAAGGGGGCATACGAGCAGTACTTC

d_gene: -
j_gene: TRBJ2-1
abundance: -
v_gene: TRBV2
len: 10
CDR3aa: CASSVNEQFF
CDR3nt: TGTGCCAGCAGCGTTAATGAGCAGTTCTTC

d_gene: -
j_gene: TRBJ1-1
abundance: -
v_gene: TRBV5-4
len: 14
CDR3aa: CASSLGLANTEAFF
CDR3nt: TGTGCCAGCAGCTTGGGGCTGGCGAACACTGAAGCTTTCTTT

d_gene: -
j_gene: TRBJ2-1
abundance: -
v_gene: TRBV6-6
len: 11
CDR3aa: CASSKNNEQFF
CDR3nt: TGTGCCAGCAGCAAAAACAATGAGCAGTTCTTC

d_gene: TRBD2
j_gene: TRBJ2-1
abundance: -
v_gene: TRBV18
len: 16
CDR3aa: CASSTSLADSPGEQFF
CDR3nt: TGTGCCAGCTCAACCTCACTAGCGGACAGCCCGGGAGAGCAGTTCTTC

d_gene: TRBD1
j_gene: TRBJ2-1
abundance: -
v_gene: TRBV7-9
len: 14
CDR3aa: CASSSGTGINEQFF
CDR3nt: TGTGCCAGCAGCTCCGGGACAGGGATAAATGAGCAGTTCTTC

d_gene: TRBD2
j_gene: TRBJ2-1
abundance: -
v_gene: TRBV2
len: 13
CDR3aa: CASIAGEFNEQFF
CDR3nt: TGTGCCAGCATAGCGGGGGAATTCAATGAGCAGTTCTTC

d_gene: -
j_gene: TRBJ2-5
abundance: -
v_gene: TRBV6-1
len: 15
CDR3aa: CASSEARGDQETQYF
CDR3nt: TGTGCCAGCAGTGAAGCGCGAGGGGACCAAGAGACCCAGTACTTC

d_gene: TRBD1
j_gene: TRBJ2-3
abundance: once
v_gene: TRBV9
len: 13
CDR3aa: CASSAQQGSLQYF
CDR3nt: TGTGCCAGCAGCGCCCAACAGGGGTCATTACAGTATTTT

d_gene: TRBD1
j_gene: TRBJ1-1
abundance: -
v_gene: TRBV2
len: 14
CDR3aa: CASRRDRDNTEAFF
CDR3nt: TGTGCCAGCAGAAGGGACAGAGATAACACTGAAGCTTTCTTT

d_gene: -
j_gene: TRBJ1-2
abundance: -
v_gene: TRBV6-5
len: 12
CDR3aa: CASSSDKTGYTF
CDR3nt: TGTGCCAGCAGTTCCGACAAGACCGGCTACACCTTC

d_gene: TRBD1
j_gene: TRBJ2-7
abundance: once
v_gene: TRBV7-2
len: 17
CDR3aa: CASSRQASGQGPYEQYF
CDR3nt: TGTGCCAGCAGCCGTCAGGCCTCGGGACAGGGCCCCTACGAGCAGTACTTC

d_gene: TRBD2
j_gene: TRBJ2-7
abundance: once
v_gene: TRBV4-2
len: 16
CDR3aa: CASSQEVGGSLYEQYF
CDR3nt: TGTGCCAGCAGCCAAGAGGTGGGGGGGAGCCTCTACGAGCAGTACTTC

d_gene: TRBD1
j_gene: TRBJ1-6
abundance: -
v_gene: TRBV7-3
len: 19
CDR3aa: CASSFPGQGARLRNSPLHF
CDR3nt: TGTGCCAGCAGCTTCCCGGGACAGGGGGCGAGATTACGGAATTCACCCCTCCACTTT

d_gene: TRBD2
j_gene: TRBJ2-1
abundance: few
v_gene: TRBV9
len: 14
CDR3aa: CASSTSGGYNEQFF
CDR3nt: TGTGCCAGCAGCACTAGCGGGGGGTACAATGAGCAGTTCTTC

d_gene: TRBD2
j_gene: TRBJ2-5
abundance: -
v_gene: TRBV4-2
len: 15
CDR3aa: CASSQEWEGQETQYF
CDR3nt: TGTGCCAGCAGCCAAGAGTGGGAGGGACAAGAGACCCAGTACTTC

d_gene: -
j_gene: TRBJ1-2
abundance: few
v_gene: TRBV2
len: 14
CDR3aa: CASLRRTENYGYTF
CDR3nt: TGTGCCAGCCTCCGCCGGACAGAGAACTATGGCTACACCTTC

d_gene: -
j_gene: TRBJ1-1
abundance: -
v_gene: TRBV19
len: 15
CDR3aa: CASSTLAATNTEAFF
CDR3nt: TGTGCCAGTAGTACTCTGGCAGCGACGAACACTGAAGCTTTCTTT

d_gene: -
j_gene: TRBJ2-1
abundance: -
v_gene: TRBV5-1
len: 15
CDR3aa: CASSLGRRLTNEQFF
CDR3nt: TGCGCCAGCAGCTTGGGTCGGAGACTAACAAATGAGCAGTTCTTC

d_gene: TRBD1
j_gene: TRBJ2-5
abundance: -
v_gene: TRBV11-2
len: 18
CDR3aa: CASSRRPIRTGGVETQYF
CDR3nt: TGTGCCAGCAGCCGCCGCCCCATTCGGACAGGGGGCGTGGAGACCCAGTACTTC

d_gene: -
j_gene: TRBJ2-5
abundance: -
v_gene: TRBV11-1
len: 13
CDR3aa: CASSLGLDETQYF
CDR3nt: TGTGCCAGCAGCTTAGGGCTAGATGAGACCCAGTACTTC

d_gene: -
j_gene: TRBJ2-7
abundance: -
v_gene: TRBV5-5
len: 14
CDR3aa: CASSSRHVVDEQYF
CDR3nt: TGTGCCAGCAGCTCCAGACACGTAGTCGACGAGCAGTACTTC

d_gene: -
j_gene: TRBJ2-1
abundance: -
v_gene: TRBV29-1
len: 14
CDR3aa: CSVRGTLINNEQFF
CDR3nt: TGCAGCGTACGCGGGACACTTATTAACAATGAGCAGTTCTTC

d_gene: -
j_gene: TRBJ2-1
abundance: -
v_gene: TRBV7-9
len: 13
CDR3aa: CASSPIGDNEQFF
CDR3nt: TGTGCCAGCAGCCCCATTGGGGACAATGAGCAGTTCTTC

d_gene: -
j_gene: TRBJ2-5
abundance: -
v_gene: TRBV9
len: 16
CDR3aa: CASSVAPRLEQETQYF
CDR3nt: TGTGCCAGCAGCGTAGCACCGAGACTCGAGCAAGAGACCCAGTACTTC

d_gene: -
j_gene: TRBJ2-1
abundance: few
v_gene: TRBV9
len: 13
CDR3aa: CASSVAPRDEQFF
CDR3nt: TGTGCCAGCAGCGTAGCTCCCCGGGATGAGCAGTTCTTC

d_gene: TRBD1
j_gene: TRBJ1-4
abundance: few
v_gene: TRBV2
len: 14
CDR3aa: CASSPNRGNEKLFF
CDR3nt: TGTGCCAGCAGTCCAAACAGGGGTAATGAAAAACTGTTTTTT

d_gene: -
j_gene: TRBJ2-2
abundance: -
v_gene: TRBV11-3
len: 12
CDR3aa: CASSSDTGELFF
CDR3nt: TGTGCCAGCAGCTCCGACACCGGGGAGCTGTTTTTT

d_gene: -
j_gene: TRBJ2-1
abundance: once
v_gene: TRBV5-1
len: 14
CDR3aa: CASCRDTDYREQFF
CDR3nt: TGCGCCAGCTGCCGGGACACAGATTATCGTGAGCAGTTCTTC

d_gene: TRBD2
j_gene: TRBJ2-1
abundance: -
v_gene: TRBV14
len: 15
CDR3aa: CASSLSQAGGGEQFF
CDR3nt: TGTGCCAGCAGCCTCAGCCAGGCGGGAGGTGGTGAGCAGTTCTTC

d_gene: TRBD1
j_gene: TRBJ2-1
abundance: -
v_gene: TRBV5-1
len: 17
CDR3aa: CASSSLPGQGFGNEQFF
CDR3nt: TGCGCCAGCAGCTCTTTACCGGGACAGGGCTTTGGCAATGAGCAGTTCTTC

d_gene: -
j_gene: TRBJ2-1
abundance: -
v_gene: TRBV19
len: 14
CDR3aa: CASSHRVLYNEQFF
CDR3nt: TGTGCCAGTTCCCACAGGGTCCTCTACAATGAGCAGTTCTTC

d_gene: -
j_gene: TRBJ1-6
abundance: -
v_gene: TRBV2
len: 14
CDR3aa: CASSDRNYNSPLHF
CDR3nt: TGTGCCAGCAGTGACAGAAACTATAATTCACCCCTCCACTTT